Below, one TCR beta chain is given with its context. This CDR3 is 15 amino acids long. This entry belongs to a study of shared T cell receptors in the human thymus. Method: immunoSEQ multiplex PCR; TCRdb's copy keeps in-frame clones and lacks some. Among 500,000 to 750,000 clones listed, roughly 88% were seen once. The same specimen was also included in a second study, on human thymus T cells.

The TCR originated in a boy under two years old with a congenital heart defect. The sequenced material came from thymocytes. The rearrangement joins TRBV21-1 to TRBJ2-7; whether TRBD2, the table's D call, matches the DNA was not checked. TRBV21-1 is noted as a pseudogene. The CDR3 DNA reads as TGTGCCAGCAGCAAAAAGCTAGCGGGACGCTACGAGCAGTACTTC. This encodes CASSKKLAGRYEQYF.